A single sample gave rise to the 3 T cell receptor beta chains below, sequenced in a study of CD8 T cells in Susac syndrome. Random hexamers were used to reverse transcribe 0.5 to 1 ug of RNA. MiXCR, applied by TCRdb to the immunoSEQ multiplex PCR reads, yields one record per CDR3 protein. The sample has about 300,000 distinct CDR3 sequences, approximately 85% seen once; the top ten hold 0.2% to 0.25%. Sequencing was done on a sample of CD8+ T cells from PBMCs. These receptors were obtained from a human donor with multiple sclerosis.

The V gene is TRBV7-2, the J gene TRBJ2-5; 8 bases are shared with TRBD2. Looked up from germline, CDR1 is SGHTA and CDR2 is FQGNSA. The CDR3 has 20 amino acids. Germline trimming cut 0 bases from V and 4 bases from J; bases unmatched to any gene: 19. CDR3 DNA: TGTGCCAGCAGCTTAGCGGATTGGTCCAGCCGGGAGGGCCTGGGAGAGACCCAGTACTTC. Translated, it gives CASSLADWSSREGLGETQYF.

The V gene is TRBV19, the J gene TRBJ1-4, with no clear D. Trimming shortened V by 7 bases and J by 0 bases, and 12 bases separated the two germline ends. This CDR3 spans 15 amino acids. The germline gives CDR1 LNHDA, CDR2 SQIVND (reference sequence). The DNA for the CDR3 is TGTGCCAGTAAGAGACTGCCCTCAACTAATGAAAAACTGTTTTTT. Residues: CASKRLPSTNEKLFF. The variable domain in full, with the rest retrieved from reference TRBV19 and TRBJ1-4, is DGGITQSPKYLFRKEGQNVTLSCEQNLNHDAMYWYRQDPGQGLRLIYYSQIVNDFQKGDIAEGYSVSREKKESFPLTVTSAQKNPTAFYLCASKRLPSTNEKLFFGSGTQLSVL.

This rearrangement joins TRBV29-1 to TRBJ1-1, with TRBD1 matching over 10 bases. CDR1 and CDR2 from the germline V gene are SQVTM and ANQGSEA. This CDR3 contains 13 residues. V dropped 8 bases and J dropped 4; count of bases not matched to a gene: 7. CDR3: CSTDRGLLTEAFF. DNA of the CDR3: TGCAGCACTGACAGGGGGCTGCTCACTGAAGCTTTCTTT.